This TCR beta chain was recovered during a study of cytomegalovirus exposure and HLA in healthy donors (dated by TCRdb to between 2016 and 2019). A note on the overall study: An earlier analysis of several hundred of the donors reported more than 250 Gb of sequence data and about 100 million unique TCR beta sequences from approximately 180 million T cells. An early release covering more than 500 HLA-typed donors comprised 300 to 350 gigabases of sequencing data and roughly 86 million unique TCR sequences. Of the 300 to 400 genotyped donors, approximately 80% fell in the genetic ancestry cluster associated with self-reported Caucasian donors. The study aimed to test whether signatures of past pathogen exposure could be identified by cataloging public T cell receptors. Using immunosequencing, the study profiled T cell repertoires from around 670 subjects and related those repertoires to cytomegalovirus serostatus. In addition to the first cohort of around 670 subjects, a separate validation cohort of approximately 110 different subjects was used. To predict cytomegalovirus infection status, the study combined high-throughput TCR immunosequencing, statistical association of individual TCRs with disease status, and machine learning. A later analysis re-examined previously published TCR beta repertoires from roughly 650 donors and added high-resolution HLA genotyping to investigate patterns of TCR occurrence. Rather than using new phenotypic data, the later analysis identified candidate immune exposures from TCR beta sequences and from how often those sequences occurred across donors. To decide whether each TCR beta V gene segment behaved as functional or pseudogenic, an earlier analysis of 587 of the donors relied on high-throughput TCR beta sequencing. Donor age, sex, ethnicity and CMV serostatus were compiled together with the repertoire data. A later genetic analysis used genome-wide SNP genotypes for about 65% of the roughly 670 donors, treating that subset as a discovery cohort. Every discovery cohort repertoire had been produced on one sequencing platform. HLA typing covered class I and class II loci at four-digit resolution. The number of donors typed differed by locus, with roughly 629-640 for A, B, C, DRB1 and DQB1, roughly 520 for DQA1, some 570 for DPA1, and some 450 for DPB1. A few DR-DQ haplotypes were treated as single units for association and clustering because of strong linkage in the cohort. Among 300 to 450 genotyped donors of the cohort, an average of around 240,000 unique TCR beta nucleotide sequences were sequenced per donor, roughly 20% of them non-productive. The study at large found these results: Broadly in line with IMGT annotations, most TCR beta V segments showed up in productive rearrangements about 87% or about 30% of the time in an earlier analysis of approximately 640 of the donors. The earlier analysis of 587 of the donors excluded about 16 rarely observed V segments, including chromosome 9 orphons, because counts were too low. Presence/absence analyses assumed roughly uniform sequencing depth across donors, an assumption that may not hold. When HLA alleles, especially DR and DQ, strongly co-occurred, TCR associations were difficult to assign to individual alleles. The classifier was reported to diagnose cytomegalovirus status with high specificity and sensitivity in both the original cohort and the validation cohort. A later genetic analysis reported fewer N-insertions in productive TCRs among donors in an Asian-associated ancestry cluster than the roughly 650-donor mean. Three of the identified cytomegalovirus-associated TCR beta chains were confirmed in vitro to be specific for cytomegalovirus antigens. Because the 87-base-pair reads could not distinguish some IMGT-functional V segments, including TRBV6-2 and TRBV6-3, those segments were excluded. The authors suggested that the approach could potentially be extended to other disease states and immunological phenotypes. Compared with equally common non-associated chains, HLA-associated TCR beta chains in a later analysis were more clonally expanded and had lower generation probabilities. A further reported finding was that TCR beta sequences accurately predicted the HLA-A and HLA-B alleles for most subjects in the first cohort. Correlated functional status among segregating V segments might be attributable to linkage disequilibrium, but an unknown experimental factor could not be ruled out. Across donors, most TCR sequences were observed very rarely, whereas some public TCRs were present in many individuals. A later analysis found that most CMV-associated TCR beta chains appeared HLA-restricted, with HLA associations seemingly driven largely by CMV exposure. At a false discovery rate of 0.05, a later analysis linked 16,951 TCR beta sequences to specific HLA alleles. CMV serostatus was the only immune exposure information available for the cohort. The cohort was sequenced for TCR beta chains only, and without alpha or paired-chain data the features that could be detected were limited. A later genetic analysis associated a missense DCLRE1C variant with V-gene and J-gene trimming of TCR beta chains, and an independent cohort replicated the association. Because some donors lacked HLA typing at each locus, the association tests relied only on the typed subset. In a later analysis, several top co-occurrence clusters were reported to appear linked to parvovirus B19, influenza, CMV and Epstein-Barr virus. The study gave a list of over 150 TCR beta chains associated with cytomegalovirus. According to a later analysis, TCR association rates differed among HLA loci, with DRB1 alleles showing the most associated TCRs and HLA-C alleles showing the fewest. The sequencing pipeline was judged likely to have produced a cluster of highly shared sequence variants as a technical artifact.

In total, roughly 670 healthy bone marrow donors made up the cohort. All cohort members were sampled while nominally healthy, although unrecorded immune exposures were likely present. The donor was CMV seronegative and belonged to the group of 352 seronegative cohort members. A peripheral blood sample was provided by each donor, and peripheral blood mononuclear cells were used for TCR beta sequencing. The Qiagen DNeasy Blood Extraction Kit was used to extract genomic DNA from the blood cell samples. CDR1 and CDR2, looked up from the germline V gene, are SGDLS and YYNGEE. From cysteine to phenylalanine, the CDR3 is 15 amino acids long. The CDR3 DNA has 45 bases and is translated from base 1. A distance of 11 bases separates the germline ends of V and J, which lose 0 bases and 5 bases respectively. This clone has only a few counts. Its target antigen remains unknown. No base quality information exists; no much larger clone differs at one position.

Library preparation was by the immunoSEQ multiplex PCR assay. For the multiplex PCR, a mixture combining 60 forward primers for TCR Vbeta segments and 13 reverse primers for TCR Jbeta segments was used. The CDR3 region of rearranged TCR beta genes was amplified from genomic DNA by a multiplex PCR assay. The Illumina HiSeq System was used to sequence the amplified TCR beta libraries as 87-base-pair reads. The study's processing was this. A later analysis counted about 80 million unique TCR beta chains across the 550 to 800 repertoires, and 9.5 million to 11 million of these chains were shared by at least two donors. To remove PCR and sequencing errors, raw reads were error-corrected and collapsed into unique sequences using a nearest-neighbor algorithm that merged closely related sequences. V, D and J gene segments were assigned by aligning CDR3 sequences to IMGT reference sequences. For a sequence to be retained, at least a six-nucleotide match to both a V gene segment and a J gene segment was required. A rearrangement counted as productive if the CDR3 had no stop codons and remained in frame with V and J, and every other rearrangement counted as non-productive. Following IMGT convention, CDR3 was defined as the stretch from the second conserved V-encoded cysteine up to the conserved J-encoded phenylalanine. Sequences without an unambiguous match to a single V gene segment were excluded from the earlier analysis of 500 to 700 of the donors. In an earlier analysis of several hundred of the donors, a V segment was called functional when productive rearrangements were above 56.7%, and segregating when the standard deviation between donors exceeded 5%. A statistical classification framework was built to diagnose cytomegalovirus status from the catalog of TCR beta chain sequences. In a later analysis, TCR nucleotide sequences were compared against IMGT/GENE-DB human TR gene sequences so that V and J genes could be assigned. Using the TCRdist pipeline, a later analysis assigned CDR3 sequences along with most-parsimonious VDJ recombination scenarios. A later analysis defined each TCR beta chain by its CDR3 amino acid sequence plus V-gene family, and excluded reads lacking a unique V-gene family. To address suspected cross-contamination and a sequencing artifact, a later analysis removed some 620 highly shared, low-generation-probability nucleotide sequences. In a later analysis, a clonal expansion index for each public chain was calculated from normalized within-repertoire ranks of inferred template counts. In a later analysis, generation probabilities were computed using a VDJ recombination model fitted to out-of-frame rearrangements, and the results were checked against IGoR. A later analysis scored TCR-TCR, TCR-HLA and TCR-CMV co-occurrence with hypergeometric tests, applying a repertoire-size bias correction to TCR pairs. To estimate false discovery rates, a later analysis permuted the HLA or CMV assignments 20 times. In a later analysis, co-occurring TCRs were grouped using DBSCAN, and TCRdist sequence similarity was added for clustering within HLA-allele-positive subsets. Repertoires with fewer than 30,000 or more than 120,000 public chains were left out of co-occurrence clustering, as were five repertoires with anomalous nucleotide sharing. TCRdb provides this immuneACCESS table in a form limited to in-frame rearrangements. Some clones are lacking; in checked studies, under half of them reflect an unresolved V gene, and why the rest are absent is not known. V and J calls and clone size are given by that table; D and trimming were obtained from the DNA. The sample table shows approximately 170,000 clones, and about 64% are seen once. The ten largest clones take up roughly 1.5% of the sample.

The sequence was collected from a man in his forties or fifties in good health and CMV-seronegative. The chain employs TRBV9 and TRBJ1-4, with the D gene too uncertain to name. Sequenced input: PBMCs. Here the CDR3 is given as CASSVAGRPNEKLFF. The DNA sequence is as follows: TGTGCCAGCAGCGTAGCAGGCAGACCCAATGAAAAACTGTTTTTT.